The sequence of this TCR beta chain was determined in a study of T-cell memory formation after mild COVID-19. Overall study: TCR clustering was largely donor specific.

Many counts were recorded for this clonotype. What it binds is unknown. Per germline, CDR1 SGHVS and CDR2 FNYEAQ. V gave up 5 bases and J gave up 5 bases, with 18 bases separating them. This CDR3 comprises 15 residues. Findings and caveats of the study: Shrinking CD4+ clones resided mostly in CM and EM, and CD8+ ones in EMRA.

The authors produced TCR alpha and TCR beta cDNA libraries with sample barcodes and UMIs by 5'RACE using constant-segment primers. TCRdb re-called the 5' RACE reads through MiXCR, storing one row per CDR3 protein. The sample lists about 470,000 distinct CDR3 sequences, roughly 20% occurring once. The chain joins TRBV7-6 to TRBJ1-1; possibly TRBD1 for D (5 bases). The source material was PBMCs or a T cell subset sorted from them (not recorded which). The receptor was isolated from an adult woman who had mild COVID-19 (a few samples of this study predate the infection). Cell type and time point are not known. CDR3 nucleotides: TGTGCCAGCAGCAGCCAAAGCGACGGGGGTACTGAAGCTTTCTTT. Translated, it gives CASSSQSDGGTEAFF. Looking up the rest from reference TRBV7-6 and TRBJ1-1 gives the full variable domain: GAGVSQSPRYKVTKRGQDVALRCDPISGHVSLYWYRQALGQGPEFLTYFNYEAQQDKSGLPNDRFSAERPEGSISTLTIQRTEQRDSAMYRCASSSQSDGGTEAFFGQGTRLTVV.